This T cell receptor (beta chain) was profiled in a study of T cells in Graves' hyperthyroidism and ophthalmopathy. After removal of 1 base from V and 3 bases from J, the junction contained 2 bases not matched to a gene. The CDR3 is 14 amino acids. From germline, CDR1 is MDHEN and CDR2 SYDVKM. Amplification of TCR beta CDR3 regions was performed using RNA transcripts as template. Using the HTBI primer set, a first-round RT-PCR was run on the TCR CDR3. TCRdb ran MiXCR on the multiplex PCR reads and lists one entry per CDR3 protein. Here the sample spans fewer than 800,000 distinct CDR3 sequences, around 15% being singletons. The study's findings and limits: From stable hyperthyroidism, ophthalmopathy was set apart by a 13 V-J model.

On this clonotype: Its antigen is currently unknown.

Patients having uncontrolled infection, another autoimmune disease, pregnancy or lactation were not included. V is TRBV28 and J is TRBJ2-7; 8 bases line up with TRBD1. Sequenced material: blood. This clonotype originated in a young man with Graves' hyperthyroidism. The CDR3 coding sequence is TGTGCCAGCAGTTTATACGACAGGGGCTACGAGCAGTACTTC. Protein sequence: CASSLYDRGYEQYF.